These T cell receptor beta chains were read from a single sample in a study of shared clonotypes between healthy human individuals. Clones were read by immunoSEQ multiplex PCR, and TCRdb kept only the in-frame ones, dropping some. This table holds 660,000 or so clones, 96% found once. Sequenced material: naive CD8+ T cells sorted from blood. These receptor sequences come from a woman in her twenties or thirties in good health. The conserved cysteine and the conserved F or W are not part of the CDR3 here.

j_call	v_call	cdr3_aa
TRBJ1-2	TRBV28	ASSLEATPPLR
TRBJ2-7	TRBV10-1	ASSYSSYEQY
TRBJ2-1	TRBV6-1	ASSEGAIVPSGRVNNEQF
TRBJ2-5	TRBV28	ASTRTSGSGETQY
TRBJ1-1	TRBV12-5	ASGTAADVNTEAF
TRBJ2-1	TRBV19	ASRTGGTSGGNEQF
TRBJ2-1	TRBV11-2	ASSPSSGTYNEQF
TRBJ2-1	TRBV9	ASSVRTGSVEEQF
TRBJ1-5	TRBV7-9	ASSSDRANQPQH
TRBJ1-2	TRBV10-2	ASSGDREEDYGYT
TRBJ2-7	TRBV6-5	ASSYTTTDSYYEQY
TRBJ2-7	TRBV13	ASSLGGLAGESDTYEQY
TRBJ2-1	TRBV28	ASSFLSGGKHNEQF
TRBJ2-7	TRBV6-1	ASSEAGVSITYEQY
TRBJ1-1	TRBV28	ASSYRGQGVWNTEAF